A selection of T cell receptor beta chains follows, all from one sample in a study of lymphopenia after photon versus proton radiotherapy. Measured with immunoSEQ multiplex PCR; TCRdb has only the in-frame clones, and not every one. The repertoire holds about 25,000 clones, with over 80% as singletons. The specimen comprised peripheral blood, sampled from a patient treated with photon-based radiotherapy. The receptor set was obtained from a man aged 50-59 years with gastric cancer. The CDR3 runs from the conserved cysteine through the conserved F or W. The order of the fields is D gene, J gene, clone size, V gene, CDR3 DNA, CDR3 protein. The D gene is left open where the match is weak. The listing skips clone size in some rows; elsewhere it reads once, few, many or a size class.

. | TRBJ1-4 | . | TRBV6-6 | TGTGCCAGCAGTACCGGACGTTATGAAAAACTGTTTTTT | CASSTGRYEKLFF
TRBD1 | TRBJ2-3 | . | TRBV7-3 | TGTGCCAGCAGCTTGGGACAGGGGAGAGATACGCAGTATTTT | CASSLGQGRDTQYF
TRBD2 | TRBJ2-5 | . | TRBV7-8 | TGTGCCAGTAAGCGGGGTCGTGGGGAGACCCAGTACTTC | CASKRGRGETQYF
. | TRBJ1-5 | . | TRBV7-8 | TGTGCCAGCAGCTTAGCGGGAGGGAACAATCAGCCCCAGCATTTT | CASSLAGGNNQPQHF
. | TRBJ1-6 | few | TRBV9 | TGTGCCAGCAGCGTAGAACGGACATTTGGTTCACCCCTCCACTTT | CASSVERTFGSPLHF
TRBD1 | TRBJ1-5 | . | TRBV5-6 | TGTGCCAGCAGCCCTGACAGGGGGCGAGGACAGCCCCAGCATTTT | CASSPDRGRGQPQHF
. | TRBJ2-2 | . | TRBV7-6 | TGTGCCAGCAGCCCAACAGGTTACACCGGGGAGCTGTTTTTT | CASSPTGYTGELFF
. | TRBJ2-3 | . | TRBV9 | TGTGCCAGCGGTGGGACAGATACGCAGTATTTT | CASGGTDTQYF
. | TRBJ1-4 | few | TRBV6-1 | TGTGCCAGCAGTGGAGGTTTTTACAGGACCGTTAATGAAAAACTGTTTTTT | CASSGGFYRTVNEKLFF
. | TRBJ2-5 | once | TRBV11-2 | TGTGCCAGCAGCTCCGAACTCGGCGGGTGGGAGACCCAGTACTTC | CASSSELGGWETQYF
TRBD1 | TRBJ2-2 | . | TRBV5-1 | TGCGCCAGCAGCGTTGACGGACAGGGGATGGCCGGGGAGCTGTTTTTT | CASSVDGQGMAGELFF
TRBD1 | TRBJ1-5 | . | TRBV7-2 | TGTGCCAGCAGCATAGAGACAGGGTTCGGTGGACAGCCCCAGCATTTT | CASSIETGFGGQPQHF
. | TRBJ1-1 | . | TRBV6-5 | TGTGCCAGCAAGCCGCCAGAGAGCACTGAAGCTTTCTTT | CASKPPESTEAFF
. | TRBJ2-1 | . | TRBV10-2 | TGCGCCAGCGGGGGACGACCAGACTACAATGAGCAGTTCTTC | CASGGRPDYNEQFF
TRBD1 | TRBJ2-7 | . | TRBV13 | TGTGCCAGCAGCGGCGGGACAGGGGGGTACGAGCAGTACTTC | CASSGGTGGYEQYF
. | TRBJ1-3 | once | TRBV15 | TGTGCCACCAGCGATCAGCCGAACACCATATATTTT | CATSDQPNTIYF
. | TRBJ1-5 | . | TRBV14 | TGTGCCAGCAGCCAAGATTCAGGACCCAATCAGCCCCAGCATTTT | CASSQDSGPNQPQHF
. | TRBJ2-3 | . | TRBV11-3 | TGTGCCAGCAGCTTGGCGGGGAGCACAGATACGCAGTATTTT | CASSLAGSTDTQYF
TRBD2 | TRBJ2-1 | once | TRBV19 | TGTGCCAGTAGTATCAGCGGGGGACGTCCCTACAATGAGCAGTTCTTC | CASSISGGRPYNEQFF
. | TRBJ2-1 | . | TRBV12-5 | TGTGCTAGTGCCGCATATTCGGGGGCGCGCTACAATGAGCAGTTCTTC | CASAAYSGARYNEQFF
. | TRBJ2-3 | . | TRBV4-3 | TGCGCCAGCAGCCAACGAGGATCTAGCACAGATACGCAGTATTTT | CASSQRGSSTDTQYF
. | TRBJ1-1 | once | TRBV5-6 | TGTGCCAGCAGCTTGGGGCAGGCGAACACTGAAGCTTTCTTT | CASSLGQANTEAFF
. | TRBJ1-5 | . | TRBV19 | TGTGCCAGTAGTATCAGGAGATCATTCAATCAGCCCCAGCATTTT | CASSIRRSFNQPQHF
. | TRBJ1-2 | . | TRBV27 | TGTGCCAGCAGTTTATCCCTGGGGAACTATGGCTACACCTTC | CASSLSLGNYGYTF
TRBD1 | TRBJ1-2 | . | TRBV5-1 | TGCGCCAGCAACGTCGGGACAGGGGTGAGCTACACCTTC | CASNVGTGVSYTF
. | TRBJ1-5 | . | TRBV27 | TGTGCCAGCAGTGGGTCGTCGGGGTCGATCCAGCCCCAGCATTTT | CASSGSSGSIQPQHF
. | TRBJ1-1 | few | TRBV7-9 | TGTGCCAGCAGCCAACCGCCGGGGCGGATGAACACTGAAGCTTTCTTT | CASSQPPGRMNTEAFF
. | TRBJ2-2 | . | TRBV6-4 | TGTGCCAGCAGTTCGTCGGAAACCGGGGAGCTGTTTTTT | CASSSSETGELFF
TRBD1 | TRBJ2-3 | . | TRBV7-3 | TGTGCCAGCACCGAGACAGGGACAGATACGCAGTATTTT | CASTETGTDTQYF
. | TRBJ1-4 | once | TRBV2 | TGTGCCAGCAGTGAATGGACCCCAGCAACTAATGAAAAACTGTTTTTT | CASSEWTPATNEKLFF
TRBD1 | TRBJ1-3 | once | TRBV11-3 | TGTGCCAGCAGCCCGGGACAGGGACCTGGAAACACCATATATTTT | CASSPGQGPGNTIYF
. | TRBJ1-4 | once | TRBV6-5 | TGTGCCAGCGGGATAACTAATGAAAAACTGTTTTTT | CASGITNEKLFF
TRBD1 | TRBJ2-4 | . | TRBV19 | TGTGCCAGTAACTCAGGGACAGGGTGGGCCAAAAACATTCAGTACTTC | CASNSGTGWAKNIQYF
. | TRBJ2-2 | . | TRBV19 | TGTGCCAGTAATCGACAGGCTAGCACCGGGGAGCTGTTTTTT | CASNRQASTGELFF
TRBD1 | TRBJ1-6 | few | TRBV7-3 | TGTGCCAGCAGCGGAACAGGGGCCTCACCCCTCCACTTT | CASSGTGASPLHF
TRBD2 | TRBJ2-1 | . | TRBV7-9 | TGTGCCAGCAGCCTCCGACTAGCACAATCCAATGAGCAGTTCTTC | CASSLRLAQSNEQFF
TRBD1 | TRBJ2-5 | . | TRBV29-1 | TGCAGCACCCGCCAGGGGGCGCGAGGAGAGACCCAGTACTTC | CSTRQGARGETQYF
. | TRBJ2-3 | few | TRBV18 | TGTGCCAGCTCAGGGCCGGGAGCCCGGGATACGCAGTATTTT | CASSGPGARDTQYF
TRBD2 | TRBJ2-5 | . | TRBV19 | TGTGCCAGTAGTATGAGGACTAGCGGGGGGGTCAGTACCCAGTACTTC | CASSMRTSGGVSTQYF
TRBD2 | TRBJ2-1 | . | TRBV30 | TGTGCCTGGATTAGCGGGGGGGGATTCAATGAGCAGTTCTTC | CAWISGGGFNEQFF
TRBD2 | TRBJ2-3 | . | TRBV5-5 | TGTGCCAGCAGCCCGACTGGGGCTAGCGGGGGTGGAGATACGCAGTATTTT | CASSPTGASGGGDTQYF
TRBD1 | TRBJ1-2 | . | TRBV27 | TGTGCCAGCAGTTTAACCCAGGGGGCTGGAGGCTACACCTTC | CASSLTQGAGGYTF
. | TRBJ2-5 | . | TRBV5-1 | TGCGCCAGCAGCTTGTCGGGCCCACATCAAGAGACCCAGTACTTC | CASSLSGPHQETQYF
TRBD2 | TRBJ2-7 | . | TRBV10-1 | TGCGCCAGCAGTGAGTCGAACGGGAGGGGAAGCGAGCAGTACTTC | CASSESNGRGSEQYF
TRBD1 | TRBJ2-6 | once | TRBV6-1 | TGTGCCGGGACAGGGGGTTTCTCTGGGGCCAACGTCCTGACTTTC | CAGTGGFSGANVLTF
. | TRBJ2-1 | . | TRBV10-2 | TGCGCCAGCAGTGGAAACAATGAGCAGTTCTTC | CASSGNNEQFF
. | TRBJ2-3 | . | TRBV12-5 | TGTGCTAGTGGTTTGGGAAAAGATACGCAGTATTTT | CASGLGKDTQYF
TRBD2 | TRBJ2-3 | . | TRBV5-4 | TGTGCCAGCAGCCCCCGACTAGCGGGGACAGATACGCAGTATTTT | CASSPRLAGTDTQYF
. | TRBJ1-1 | . | TRBV19 | TGTGCCAGTAGCGGGCGGATGGGTGAAGCTTTCTTT | CASSGRMGEAFF
TRBD1 | TRBJ1-2 | . | TRBV29-1 | TGCAGCGGAGGGACAGTGGGCGGCTACACCTTC | CSGGTVGGYTF